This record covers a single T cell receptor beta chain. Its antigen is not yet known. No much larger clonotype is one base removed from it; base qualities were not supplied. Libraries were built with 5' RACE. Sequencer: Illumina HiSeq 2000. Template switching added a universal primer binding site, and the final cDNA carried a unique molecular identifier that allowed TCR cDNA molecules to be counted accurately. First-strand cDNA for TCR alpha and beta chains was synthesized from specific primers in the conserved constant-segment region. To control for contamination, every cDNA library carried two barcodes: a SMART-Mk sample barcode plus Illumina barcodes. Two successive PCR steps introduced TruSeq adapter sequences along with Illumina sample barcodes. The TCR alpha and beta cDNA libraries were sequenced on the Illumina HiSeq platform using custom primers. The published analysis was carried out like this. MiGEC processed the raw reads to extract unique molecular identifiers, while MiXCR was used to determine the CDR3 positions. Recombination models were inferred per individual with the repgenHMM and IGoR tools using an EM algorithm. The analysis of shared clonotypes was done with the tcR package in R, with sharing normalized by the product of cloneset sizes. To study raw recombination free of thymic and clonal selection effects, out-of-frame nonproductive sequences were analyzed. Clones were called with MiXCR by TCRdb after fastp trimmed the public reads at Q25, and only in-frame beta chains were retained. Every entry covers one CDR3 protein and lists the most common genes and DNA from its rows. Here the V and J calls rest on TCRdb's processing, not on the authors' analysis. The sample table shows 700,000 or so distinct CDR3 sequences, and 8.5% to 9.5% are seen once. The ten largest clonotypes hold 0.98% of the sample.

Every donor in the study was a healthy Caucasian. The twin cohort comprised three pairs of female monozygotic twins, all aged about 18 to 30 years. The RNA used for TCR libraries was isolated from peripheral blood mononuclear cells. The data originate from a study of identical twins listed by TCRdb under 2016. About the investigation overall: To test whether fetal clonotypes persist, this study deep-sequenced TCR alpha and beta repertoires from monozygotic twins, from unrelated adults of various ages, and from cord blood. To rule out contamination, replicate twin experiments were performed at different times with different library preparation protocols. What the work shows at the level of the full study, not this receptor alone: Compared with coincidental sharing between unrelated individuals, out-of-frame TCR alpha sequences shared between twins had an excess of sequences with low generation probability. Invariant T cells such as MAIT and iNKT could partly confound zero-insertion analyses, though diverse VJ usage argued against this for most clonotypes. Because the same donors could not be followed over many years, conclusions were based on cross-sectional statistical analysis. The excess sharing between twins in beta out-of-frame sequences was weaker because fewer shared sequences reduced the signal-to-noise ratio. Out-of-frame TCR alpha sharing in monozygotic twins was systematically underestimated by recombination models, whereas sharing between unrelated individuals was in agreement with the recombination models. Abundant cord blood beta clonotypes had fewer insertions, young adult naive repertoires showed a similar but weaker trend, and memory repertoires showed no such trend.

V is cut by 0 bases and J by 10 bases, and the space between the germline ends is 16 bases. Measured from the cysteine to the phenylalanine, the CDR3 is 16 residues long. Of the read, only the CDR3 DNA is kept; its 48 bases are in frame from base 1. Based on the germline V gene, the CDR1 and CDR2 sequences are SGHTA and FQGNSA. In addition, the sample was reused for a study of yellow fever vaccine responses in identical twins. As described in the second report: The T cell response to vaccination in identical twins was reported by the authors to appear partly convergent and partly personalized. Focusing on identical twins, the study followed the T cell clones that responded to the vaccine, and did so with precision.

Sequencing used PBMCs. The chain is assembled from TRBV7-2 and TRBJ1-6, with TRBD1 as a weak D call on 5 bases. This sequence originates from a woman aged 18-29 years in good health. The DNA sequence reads TGTGCCAGCAGCTTAGCGGTGGGGGACCGCAGATCACCCCTCCACTTT. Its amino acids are CASSLAVGDRRSPLHF.